A selection of T cell receptor beta chains follows, all from one sample in a study of T cells in Graves' hyperthyroidism and ophthalmopathy. MiXCR was run by TCRdb on the multiplex PCR reads, yielding one entry per CDR3 protein. The sample contains under 700,000 distinct CDR3 sequences, 15% to 20% of which appear only once. Material: blood. The receptor set was obtained from a woman between 18 and 29 years old with Graves' hyperthyroidism. Both conserved end residues are part of each CDR3. A D gene is named only where the DNA matches it firmly. A clone size is listed for some rows: how often the clone was seen (once, few, many), or a class if it is expanded.

cdr3_length	j_call	v_call	clone_size	d_call	cdr3_aa	cdr3_nt
15	TRBJ2-1	TRBV12-3/TRBV12-4	many	TRBD2	CASSPSGPLYNEQFF	TGTGCCAGCAGTCCTAGCGGACCTTTATACAATGAGCAGTTCTTC
16	TRBJ2-1	TRBV2	NA	TRBD2	CASSEWGGGPYNEQFF	TGTGCCAGCAGTGAATGGGGGGGGGGACCCTACAATGAGCAGTTCTTC
16	TRBJ2-3	TRBV20-1	many	TRBD2	CSASPLAGLATDTQYF	TGCAGTGCTAGTCCGCTAGCGGGGTTGGCCACAGATACGCAGTATTTT
18	TRBJ2-7	TRBV28	many	NA	CASSLLFAGRRTTYEQYF	TGTGCCAGCAGTTTACTCTTCGCCGGGCGACGGACCACCTACGAGCAGTACTTC
14	TRBJ2-7	TRBV12-3/TRBV12-4	few	NA	CASTQAEGPYEQYF	TGTGCCAGCACCCAAGCGGAGGGGCCCTACGAGCAGTACTTC
16	TRBJ2-3	TRBV7-2	many	TRBD2	CASRLVGGRATDTQYF	TGTGCCAGCAGATTAGTAGGCGGGAGGGCTACAGATACGCAGTATTTT
15	TRBJ1-6	TRBV4-1	NA	NA	CASSQTVLLNSPLHF	TGCGCCAGCAGCCAAACCGTTCTTCTGAATTCACCCCTCCACTTT
15	TRBJ2-1	TRBV6-2/TRBV6-3	NA	NA	CASSYGTRAGNEQFF	TGTGCCAGCAGTTACGGGACGCGTGCCGGCAATGAGCAGTTCTTC
11	TRBJ2-5	TRBV20-1	many	NA	CSASRVETQYF	TGCAGTGCTAGTCGTGTTGAGACCCAGTACTTC
12	TRBJ1-2	TRBV6-2/TRBV6-3	many	NA	CASDSGTVGYTF	TGTGCCAGCGACTCCGGGACGGTTGGCTACACCTTC
13	TRBJ1-1	TRBV29-1	NA	NA	CSVGGREGTEAFF	TGCAGCGTTGGAGGGCGGGAAGGCACTGAAGCTTTCTTT
14	TRBJ1-1	TRBV12-3/TRBV12-4	few	NA	CASSPQGPNTEAFF	TGTGCCAGCAGCCCTCAAGGGCCCAACACTGAAGCTTTCTTT
16	TRBJ2-3	TRBV7-8	many	TRBD1	CASSLVILQGADTQYF	TGTGCCAGCAGCTTAGTCATACTCCAGGGGGCAGATACGCAGTATTTT
13	TRBJ1-1	TRBV10-1	few	NA	CASSKTVNTEAFF	TGCGCCAGCAGTAAAACAGTAAACACTGAAGCTTTCTTT
15	TRBJ2-2	TRBV2	few	TRBD2	CASSGLAGITGELFF	TGTGCCAGCTCGGGACTAGCGGGAATCACCGGGGAGCTGTTTTTT
17	TRBJ2-5	TRBV10-3	many	TRBD1	CAISRSIPGQGRETQYF	TGTGCCATCAGTAGAAGCATCCCGGGACAGGGGAGGGAGACCCAGTACTTC
14	TRBJ2-5	TRBV7-2	many	TRBD1	CASSHGQDQETQYF	TGTGCCAGCAGCCACGGACAGGACCAAGAGACCCAGTACTTC
19	TRBJ1-1	TRBV19	few	TRBD1	CASSPQQRTGLLMNTEAFF	TGTGCCAGTAGCCCCCAACAGCGGACAGGGCTCCTCATGAACACTGAAGCTTTCTTT
11	TRBJ2-1	TRBV7-2	few	NA	CASSYGYEQFF	TGTGCCAGCAGTTACGGGTATGAGCAGTTCTTC
16	TRBJ2-5	TRBV20-1	NA	NA	CSARDRIRFSKETQYF	TGCAGTGCTAGAGATCGGATCCGGTTCTCGAAGGAGACCCAGTACTTC
13	TRBJ1-2	TRBV24-1	few	TRBD1	CATSLTGNYGYTF	TGTGCCACCAGCTTGACAGGGAACTATGGCTACACCTTC
17	TRBJ2-1	TRBV7-2	many	NA	CASSLASSGSSYNEQFF	TGTGCCAGCAGCTTAGCGAGTTCGGGGAGCTCCTACAATGAGCAGTTCTTC
16	TRBJ2-7	TRBV2	many	TRBD2	CASSGRSGTRPYEQYF	TGTGCCAGCAGTGGGAGGTCCGGGACTAGACCCTACGAGCAGTACTTC
15	TRBJ2-7	TRBV7-9	many	TRBD2	CASSSGGTHSYEQYF	TGTGCCAGCAGCTCCGGGGGGACCCACTCCTACGAGCAGTACTTC
12	TRBJ2-7	TRBV12-3/TRBV12-4	NA	NA	CASSFFPHEQYF	TGTGCCAGCAGTTTTTTCCCCCACGAGCAGTACTTC
14	TRBJ2-7	TRBV20-1	NA	TRBD2	CSAREGGDYYEQYF	TGCAGTGCTAGAGAGGGGGGGGACTACTACGAGCAGTACTTC
15	TRBJ2-3	TRBV2	many	NA	CASSSERTSTDTQYF	TGTGCCAGCAGTTCTGAGCGGACGAGCACAGATACGCAGTATTTT
13	TRBJ2-2	TRBV30	many	NA	CAWTHGRTGELFF	TGTGCCTGGACTCATGGGAGGACCGGGGAGCTGTTTTTT
14	TRBJ1-1	TRBV5-4	few	NA	CASREGTENTEAFF	TGTGCCAGCAGGGAGGGGACGGAGAACACTGAAGCTTTCTTT
16	TRBJ2-7	TRBV20-1	many	TRBD2	CSARELGWGRAVEQYF	TGCAGTGCTAGAGAATTGGGTTGGGGGAGGGCTGTCGAGCAGTACTTC
14	TRBJ2-7	TRBV12-3/TRBV12-4	many	TRBD1	CASSLWGQGYEQYF	TGTGCCAGCAGTTTATGGGGACAGGGGTACGAGCAGTACTTC
13	TRBJ2-5	TRBV29-1	NA	NA	CSVEWVDQETQYF	TGCAGCGTTGAATGGGTAGACCAAGAGACCCAGTACTTC
14	TRBJ1-1	TRBV20-1	many	NA	CSAKTTGADTEAFF	TGCAGTGCAAAGACTACAGGCGCTGACACTGAAGCTTTCTTT
14	TRBJ2-1	TRBV6-1	NA	NA	CASREFTSYNEQFF	TGTGCCAGCAGGGAATTTACTAGCTACAATGAGCAGTTCTTC
15	TRBJ2-1	TRBV2	many	TRBD2	CASSSSGTRSNEQFF	TGTGCCAGCAGTTCCTCCGGGACTAGATCGAATGAGCAGTTCTTC
13	TRBJ2-3	TRBV12-3/TRBV12-4	many	NA	CASTPDSTDTQYF	TGTGCCAGCACCCCGGATAGCACAGATACGCAGTATTTT
20	TRBJ2-3	TRBV5-1	NA	TRBD2	CASSLPKAGLAGRGPDTQYF	TGCGCCAGCAGCTTGCCCAAAGCAGGACTAGCGGGACGGGGCCCAGATACGCAGTATTTT
15	TRBJ2-1	TRBV27	many	NA	CASSLGGPHYNEQFF	TGTGCCAGCAGTTTAGGTGGCCCTCATTATAATGAGCAGTTCTTC
10	TRBJ2-5	TRBV20-1	many	NA	CSARIETQYF	TGCAGTGCTAGGATAGAGACCCAGTACTTC
15	TRBJ2-7	TRBV27	many	TRBD2	CASSSWGLAGNEQYF	TGTGCCAGCAGTTCATGGGGACTAGCGGGAAACGAGCAGTACTTC
15	TRBJ1-2	TRBV4-2	few	TRBD1	CASSQAGTGIGGYTF	TGTGCCAGCAGCCAGGCTGGGACAGGGATAGGGGGCTACACCTTC
15	TRBJ2-3	TRBV29-1	few	NA	CSVSDRTDSTDTQYF	TGCAGCGTTAGCGACCGGACGGACAGCACAGATACGCAGTATTTT
18	TRBJ2-1	TRBV10-3	few	TRBD2	CAIKRGLAGGPSANEQFF	TGTGCCATCAAAAGGGGACTAGCGGGAGGTCCTTCGGCCAATGAGCAGTTCTTC
15	TRBJ2-1	TRBV28	many	NA	CASTPADRSYNEQFF	TGTGCCAGCACCCCAGCGGACCGCTCCTACAATGAGCAGTTCTTC
13	TRBJ2-7	TRBV2	few	NA	CASSPGLSHEQYF	TGTGCCAGCAGTCCGGGACTTTCCCACGAGCAGTACTTC
13	TRBJ1-1	TRBV6-2/TRBV6-3	many	NA	CASRGGGNTEAFF	TGTGCCAGCAGGGGCGGGGGGAACACTGAAGCTTTCTTT
14	TRBJ2-7	TRBV5-1	many	NA	CASSLDSSSYEQYF	TGCGCCAGCAGCTTGGATAGTAGTTCCTACGAGCAGTACTTC
14	TRBJ2-1	TRBV9	few	NA	CASSDKTENNEQFF	TGTGCCAGCAGCGATAAGACAGAAAACAATGAGCAGTTCTTC
15	TRBJ2-3	TRBV20-1	NA	NA	CSARDPATSTDTQYF	TGCAGTGCTAGAGATCCGGCGACTAGCACAGATACGCAGTATTTT